The 18 T cell receptor beta chains listed next were all sequenced from one sample in a study of identical twins. MiXCR, run by TCRdb on the 5' RACE reads, gives a single entry per CDR3 protein. The sample holds some 630,000 distinct CDR3 sequences, 7% to 7.5% seen once. The data were also submitted as part of a second study, on yellow fever vaccine responses in identical twins.

The sample was PBMCs. All receptors derive from a woman aged 18-29 years in good health.

This clonotype was counted at least ten times. The chain is built from TRBV24-1 and TRBJ2-1, with 9 bases matching TRBD2. V shed 6 bases and J 9 bases; nucleotides not matched to a gene: 11. Germline V gene sequence: CDR1 KGHDR, CDR2 SFDVKD. The CDR3 contains 15 residues. The CDR3 loop reads CATSPSAGGRFEQFF. CDR3 bases: TGTGCCACCAGTCCATCAGCGGGAGGTCGATTTGAGCAGTTCTTC.

This clonotype came up many times. This chain joins TRBV28 and TRBJ2-1; 8 positions agree with TRBD2. In germline, CDR1 is MDHEN, CDR2 SYDVKM. The CDR3 is 16 residues long. The junction had 3 bases not matched to a gene; V was cut back by 2 bases and J by 0 bases. CDR3 in amino acids: CASSLAGGNSYNEQFF. The CDR3 DNA reads as TGTGCCAGCAGTTTAGCGGGGGGCAACTCCTACAATGAGCAGTTCTTC. The variable domain in full, with the rest retrieved from reference TRBV28 and TRBJ2-1, is DVKVTQSSRYLVKRTGEKVFLECVQDMDHENMFWYRQDPGLGLRLIYFSYDVKMKEKGDIPEGYSVSREKKERFSLILESASTNQTSMYLCASSLAGGNSYNEQFFGPGTRLTVL.

This clonotype was detected a few times. The chain is built from TRBV20-1 and TRBJ1-6; 11 bases line up with TRBD1. From germline, CDR1 is DFQATT and CDR2 SNEGSKA (reference sequence). J gave up 9 bases and V 1 base, and 8 bases lay outside the gene matches. The CDR3 contains 16 residues. CDR3 residues: CSARVGQGDFGSPLHF. CDR3 bases: TGCAGTGCTAGAGTGGGACAGGGGGATTTTGGTTCACCCCTCCACTTT.

As concerns this clonotype: The junction shows a germline mismatch at one end, possibly a read error. The CDR3 nucleotides are TGTGCCAGCAGCTTAGCGTTAGGAGCGGGTTCCCTCTTC. Its protein is CASSLALGAGSLF. The genes are TRBV7-9 and TRBJ2-1; D might be TRBD2 (6 bases). CDR3 length: 13 amino acids. The V gene's germline CDR1 is SEHNR and CDR2 FQNEAQ (reference sequence). Looking up the rest from reference TRBV7-9 and TRBJ2-1 gives the full variable domain: DTGVSQNPRHKITKRGQNVTFRCDPISEHNRLYWYRQTLGQGPEFLTYFQNEAQLEKSRLLSDRFSAERPKGSFSTLEIQRTEQGDSAMYLCASSLALGAGSLFGPGTRLTVL.

The chain employs TRBV15 and TRBJ1-5; D perhaps matches TRBD1 (6 bases). From germline, CDR1 is LNHNV and CDR2 YYDKDF (reference sequence). The CDR3 spans 13 residues. V lost 5 bases, J lost 7 bases, and 12 bases lay in between. DNA for the CDR3: TGTGCCACCAGCTTCAAGGGGGGACAGCCCCAGCATTTT. This encodes CATSFKGGQPQHF.

This clonotype was found a few times. J is TRBJ2-5 and V is TRBV3-1; D not resolved. Germline V CDR1 and CDR2: LGHDT, YNNKEL (reference sequence). Trimming removed 4 bases at V and 4 bases at J, with 16 bases between. The CDR3 extends over 15 amino acids. CDR3 amino acids: CASSRPMGSGETQYF. CDR3 bases: TGTGCCAGCAGCCGACCCATGGGGTCCGGAGAGACCCAGTACTTC.

This clonotype occurred a few times. The chain is built from TRBV5-1 and TRBJ2-5; 14 bases are shared with TRBD2. V dropped 0 bases and J dropped 5; count of bases not matched to a gene: 3. The CDR3 runs 16 residues. Germline lookup yields CDR1 SGHRS and CDR2 YFSETQ. The CDR3 region has the DNA TGCGCCAGCAGCTTGGCTGGGACTAGCGGGGGTGAGACCCAGTACTTC. It specifies CASSLAGTSGGETQYF.

This clonotype was recorded many times. This chain joins TRBV4-2 and TRBJ1-2, with D unclear. V gave up 1 base and J gave up 4 bases, with 16 bases separating them. Germline V gene data show CDR1 as LGHNA and CDR2 as YNFKEQ. The CDR3 has 16 amino acids. CDR3 sequence (DNA): TGTGCCAGCAGCCAAGCCACCACAAAAGGCAGCTATGGCTACACCTTC. The encoded protein is CASSQATTKGSYGYTF.

This clonotype was detected a few times. The chain uses TRBV18 and TRBJ2-1; D gene uncertain. The CDR3 consists of 14 residues. V gave up 6 bases and J gave up 5 bases, with 14 bases separating them. Germline CDR1 is KGHSH and CDR2 is LQKENI. In DNA form, the CDR3 reads TGTGCCAGCTCGCTCCGAGAGGAAGACAATGAGCAGTTCTTC. Encoded protein: CASSLREEDNEQFF.

This clonotype occurred many times. The chain joins TRBV4-1 to TRBJ1-1; the match to TRBD1 covers 11 bases. CDR1 MGHRA and CDR2 YSYEKL come from the germline V gene. V was pared by 0 bases and J by 7 bases, with 7 bases of the junction left unmatched. This CDR3 has 16 amino acids. This CDR3 reads CASSQEFRDRGVEAFF. The CDR3 DNA follows: TGCGCCAGCAGCCAAGAATTTCGGGACAGGGGGGTTGAAGCTTTCTTT.

This clonotype was seen only a few times. The V and J genes are TRBV6-1 and TRBJ2-1; 9 nucleotides align to TRBD2. J lost 6 bases, V lost 6 bases, and 9 bases had no gene match. CDR3 length: 15 amino acids. Germline-derived CDR1 and CDR2 are MNHNS and SASEGT. CDR3 nucleotides: TGTGCCAGCAGAAGAGCGGGGGGCGATTCCAATGAGCAGTTCTTC. This sequence encodes CASRRAGGDSNEQFF.

This clonotype was seen ten or more times. The CDR3 DNA reads TGTGCCACCAGTCGTGGGGGGAGCTCCTACAATGAGCAGTTCTTC. This codes for CATSRGGSSYNEQFF. V is TRBV24-1 and J is TRBJ2-1; tentatively, D is TRBD2 (6 bases). Deletions cut 6 bases from V and 0 bases from J, with 11 bases between. The CDR3 consists of 15 residues. CDR1 KGHDR and CDR2 SFDVKD come from the germline V gene.

The chain recombines TRBV10-3 with TRBJ2-1, with no clear D. Deletions cut 4 bases from V and 0 bases from J, with 25 bases between. The CDR3 sequence is 20 residues long. Germline V gene sequence: CDR1 ENHRY, CDR2 SYGVKD. CDR3: CAISGPPTLGIRSSYNEQFF. CDR3 nucleotide sequence: TGTGCCATCAGTGGGCCTCCCACACTGGGGATCAGAAGCTCCTACAATGAGCAGTTCTTC.

This clonotype appeared a few times. The chain carries TRBV20-1 and TRBJ2-5; no firm D call. CDR1 is DFQATT and CDR2 is SNEGSKA in the germline V gene (reference sequence). Trimming left V 6 bases short and J 5 bases short, with 16 bases between. This CDR3 is built from 13 residues. CDR3 region: CSALKSSTETQYF. The CDR3 nucleotides are TGCAGTGCCCTAAAATCATCGACGGAGACCCAGTACTTC.

The rearrangement links TRBV21-1 to TRBJ2-7; TRBD2 is the table's D call and was not checked against the DNA. TRBV21-1 is marked as a pseudogene. This CDR3 region has 20 residues. The CDR3 loop is CASSKYTGTSGGLSSYEQYV. As DNA, the CDR3 is TGTGCCAGCAGCAAGTATACCGGGACTAGCGGGGGCCTTAGCTCCTACGAGCAGTACGTC.

This clonotype was detected a few times. The genes are TRBV4-1 and TRBJ2-2; maybe TRBD2 (6 bases). CDR3 length equals 16 residues. Per germline, CDR1 MGHRA and CDR2 YSYEKL. V lost 8 bases to trimming and J lost 5 bases, with 21 bases between them. The CDR3 DNA sequence: TGCGCCAGCTGTTCCCTAAGTGCGGGAAGAACCGGGGAGCTGTTTTTT. Translating gives CASCSLSAGRTGELFF.

The chain is built from TRBV7-3 and TRBJ2-1, with 8 bases aligning to TRBD1. The ends lost 4 bases at V and 8 bases at J; junction bases unmatched: 7. Looked up from germline, CDR1 is SGHTA and CDR2 is FQGTGA. This CDR3 is 14 amino acids long. The CDR3 here is CASSSGTGSDEQFF. DNA of the CDR3: TGTGCCAGCAGCTCTGGGACAGGTTCGGATGAGCAGTTCTTC.

The table lists this clonotype with many counts. J is TRBJ1-1 and V is TRBV6-1; perhaps TRBD1 as D (6 bases). Germline loops: CDR1 MNHNS, CDR2 SASEGT. The CDR3 length is 14 residues. V was shortened by 5 bases and J by 11 bases, with 21 bases between the two germline ends. The CDR3 reads CASSRKDRPGGAFF. CDR3 DNA sequence: TGTGCCAGCAGTCGTAAAGACAGGCCCGGGGGGGCTTTCTTT.